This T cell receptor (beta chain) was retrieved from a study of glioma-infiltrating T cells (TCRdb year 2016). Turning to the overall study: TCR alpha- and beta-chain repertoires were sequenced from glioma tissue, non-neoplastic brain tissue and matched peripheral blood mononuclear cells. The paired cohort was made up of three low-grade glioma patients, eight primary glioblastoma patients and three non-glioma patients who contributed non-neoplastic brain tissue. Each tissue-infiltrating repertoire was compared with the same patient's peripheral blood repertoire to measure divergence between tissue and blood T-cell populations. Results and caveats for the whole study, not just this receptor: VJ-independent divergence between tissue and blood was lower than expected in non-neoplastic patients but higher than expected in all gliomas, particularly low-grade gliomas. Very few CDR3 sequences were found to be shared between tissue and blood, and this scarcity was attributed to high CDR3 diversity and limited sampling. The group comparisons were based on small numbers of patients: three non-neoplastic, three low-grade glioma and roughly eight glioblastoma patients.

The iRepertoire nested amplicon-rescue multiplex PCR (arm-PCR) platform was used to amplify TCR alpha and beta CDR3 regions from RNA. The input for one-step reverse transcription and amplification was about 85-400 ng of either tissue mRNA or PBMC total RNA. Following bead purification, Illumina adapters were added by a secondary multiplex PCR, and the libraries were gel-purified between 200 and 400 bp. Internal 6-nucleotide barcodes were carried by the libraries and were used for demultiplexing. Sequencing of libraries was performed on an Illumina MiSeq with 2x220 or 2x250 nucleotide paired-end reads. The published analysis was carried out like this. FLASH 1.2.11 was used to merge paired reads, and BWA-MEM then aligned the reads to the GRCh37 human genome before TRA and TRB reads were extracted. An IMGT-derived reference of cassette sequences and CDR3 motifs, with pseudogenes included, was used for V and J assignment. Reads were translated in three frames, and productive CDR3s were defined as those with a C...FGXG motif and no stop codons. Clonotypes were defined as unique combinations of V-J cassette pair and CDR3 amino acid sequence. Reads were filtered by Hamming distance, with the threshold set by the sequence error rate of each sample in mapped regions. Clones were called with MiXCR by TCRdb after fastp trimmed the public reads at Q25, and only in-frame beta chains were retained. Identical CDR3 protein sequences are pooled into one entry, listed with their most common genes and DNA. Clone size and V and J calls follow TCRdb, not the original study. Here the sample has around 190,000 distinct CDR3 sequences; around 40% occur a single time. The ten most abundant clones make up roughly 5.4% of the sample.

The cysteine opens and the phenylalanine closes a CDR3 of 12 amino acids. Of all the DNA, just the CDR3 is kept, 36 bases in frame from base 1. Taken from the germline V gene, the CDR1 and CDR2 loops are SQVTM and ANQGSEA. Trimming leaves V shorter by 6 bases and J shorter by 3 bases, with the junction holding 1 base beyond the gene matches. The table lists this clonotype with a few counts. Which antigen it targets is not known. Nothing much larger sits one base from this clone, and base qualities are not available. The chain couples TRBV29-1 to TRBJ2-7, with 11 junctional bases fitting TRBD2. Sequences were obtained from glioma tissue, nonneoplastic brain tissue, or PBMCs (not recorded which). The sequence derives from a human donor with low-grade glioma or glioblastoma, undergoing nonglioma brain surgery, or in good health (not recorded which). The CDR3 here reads CSVGTSGYEQYF. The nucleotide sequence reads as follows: TGCAGCGTCGGGACTAGCGGCTACGAGCAGTACTTC.